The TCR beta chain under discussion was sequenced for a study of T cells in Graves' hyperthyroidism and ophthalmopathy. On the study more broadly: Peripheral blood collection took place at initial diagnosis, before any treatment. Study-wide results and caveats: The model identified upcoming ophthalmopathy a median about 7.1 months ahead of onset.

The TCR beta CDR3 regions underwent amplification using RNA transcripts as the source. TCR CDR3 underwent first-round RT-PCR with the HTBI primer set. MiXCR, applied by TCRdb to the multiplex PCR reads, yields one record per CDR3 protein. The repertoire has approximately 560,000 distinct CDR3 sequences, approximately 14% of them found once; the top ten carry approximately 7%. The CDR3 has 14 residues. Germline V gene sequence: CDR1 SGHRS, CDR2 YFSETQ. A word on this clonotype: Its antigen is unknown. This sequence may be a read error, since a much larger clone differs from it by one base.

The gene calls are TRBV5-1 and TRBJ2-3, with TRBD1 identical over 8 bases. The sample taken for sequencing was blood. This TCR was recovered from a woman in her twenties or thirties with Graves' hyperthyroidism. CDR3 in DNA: TGCGCCAACAGCCCGGGACAGGACACAGATACGCAGTATTTT. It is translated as CANSPGQDTDTQYF.